The next 26 T cell receptor beta chains were all read from a single sample in a study of vaccination and CD4 T cells after COVID-19. Regarding treatment: roughly 10-day PBMC culture with coronavirus spike peptide pools or control peptides (ViraFEST assay). With the Oncomine TCR Beta short-read assay, DNA from cultured CD4+ T cells was sequenced. TCRdb re-derived calls from the PCR reads in MiXCR, one entry per CDR3 protein. The sample records 15,000 to 20,000 distinct CDR3 sequences, 40% to 55% being singletons. For these receptors, no antigen is known. The sequencing used CD4+ T cells from blood, cultured in vitro, collected before SARS-CoV-2 vaccination. These receptors were collected from a human donor who had recovered from COVID-19.

This clonotype has only one observation. V and J are TRBV19 and TRBJ2-7; 9 bases align to TRBD1. This CDR3 has 17 residues. The germline CDR1 and CDR2 sequences are LNHDA and SQIVND (reference sequence). V lost 5 bases and J lost 2; bases outside the gene matches: 13. The CDR3 spells CASSPGTGRAPTYEQYF. CDR3 nucleotides: TGTGCCAGTAGTCCAGGGACAGGGCGCGCGCCGACCTACGAGCAGTACTTC.

The gene calls are TRBV20-1 and TRBJ1-2; TRBD1 might be the D (6 bases). The CDR3 length is 16 residues. Germline loops: CDR1 DFQATT, CDR2 SNEGSKA (reference sequence). Trimming removed 0 bases at V and 4 bases at J, with 18 bases between. CDR3 DNA sequence: TGCAGTGCTAGAGATCAGCGCAGGGGAGTAACCTATGGCTACACCTTC. It specifies CSARDQRRGVTYGYTF.

The chain employs TRBV6-5 and TRBJ2-5, with D tentatively TRBD2 (7 bases). Germline CDR1 and CDR2: MNHEY and SVGAGI. CDR3 length equals 18 residues. V was pared by 0 bases and J by 4 bases, with 21 bases between. The CDR3 is CASSYSIKSRGGGETQYF. CDR3 nucleotides: TGTGCCAGCAGTTACTCGATAAAGTCGAGGGGAGGGGGAGAGACCCAGTACTTC.

The chain has TRBV6-1 and TRBJ2-3; 14 positions match TRBD2. V gave up 11 bases and J gave up 4 bases; unmatched junction bases: 5. This CDR3 has 14 amino acids. Germline V gene sequence: CDR1 MNHNS, CDR2 SASEGT. In nucleotides, the CDR3 is TGTGCCGGAGGGACTAGCGGGAGAGCAGATACGCAGTATTTT. It translates to CAGGTSGRADTQYF.

This clonotype was seen a handful of times. V and J are TRBV6-1 and TRBJ1-5, with D hard to call. Per the germline V gene, CDR1 is MNHNS and CDR2 is SASEGT. Trimming left V 6 bases short and J 1 base short, with 10 bases between. The CDR3 is 14 residues long. As DNA, the CDR3 is TGTGCCAGCAGCGGTGGCGGCAGCAATCAGCCCCAGCATTTT. Translation gives CASSGGGSNQPQHF.

The V gene is TRBV20-1, the J gene TRBJ2-7, with 11 bases lining up with TRBD2. Germline V gives CDR1 DFQATT, CDR2 SNEGSKA (reference sequence). The CDR3 spans 15 residues. J was trimmed by 2 bases and V by 3 bases; bases with no gene match: 6. CDR3 DNA sequence: TGCAGTGCTAGTTCGGGACTAGCGGTTGCCTACGAGCAGTACTTC. Translated, it gives CSASSGLAVAYEQYF.

The chain links TRBV15 to TRBJ1-2, with 9 bases lining up with TRBD1. This CDR3 comprises 16 residues. V trimming: 1 base; J trimming: 3 bases; junction bases outside the gene matches: 6. CDR1 LNHNV and CDR2 YYDKDF come from the germline V gene (reference sequence). CDR3 amino acids: CATSRARGQGDYGYTF. The CDR3 nucleotides are TGTGCCACCAGCAGAGCCCGGGGACAGGGAGACTATGGCTACACCTTC.

The chain combines TRBV10-3 with TRBJ2-1, with 10 bases that match TRBD1. Germline CDR1 ENHRY, CDR2 SYGVKD. The CDR3 length is 16 residues. V lost 6 bases and J lost 0; bases outside the gene matches: 5. This CDR3 reads CAISTGQGGSYNEQFF. The CDR3 coding sequence is TGTGCCATCAGCACAGGACAGGGGGGCTCCTACAATGAGCAGTTCTTC.

The gene calls are TRBV2 and TRBJ2-5; D is ambiguous. CDR1 is SNHLY and CDR2 is FYNNEI in the germline V gene. Deletions cut 5 bases from V and 5 bases from J, with 15 bases between. This CDR3 has 14 residues. The CDR3 DNA is TGTGCCAGCAGTCAACAGCCGACCAAGGAGACCCAGTACTTC. Encoded protein: CASSQQPTKETQYF.

This chain joins TRBV7-2 and TRBJ2-3; 8 nucleotides match TRBD2. Germline trimming cut 5 bases from V and 7 bases from J; bases unmatched to any gene: 14. From germline, CDR1 is SGHTA and CDR2 FQGNSA. This CDR3 has 16 residues. This chain's CDR3 is CASSPLHREGRYTQYF. CDR3 sequence (DNA): TGTGCCAGCAGCCCTCTCCACCGGGAGGGCCGATATACGCAGTATTTT. Using reference TRBV7-2 and TRBJ2-3 for the parts outside the CDR3, the full variable domain is GAGVSQSPSNKVTEKGKDVELRCDPISGHTALYWYRQSLGQGLEFLIYFQGNSAPDKSGLPSDRFSAERTGGSVSTLTIQRTQQEDSAVYLCASSPLHREGRYTQYFGPGTRLTVL.

The chain combines TRBV20-1 with TRBJ1-1; 7 bases agree with TRBD1. CDR1 and CDR2 from the germline V gene are DFQATT and SNEGSKA (reference sequence). Germline trimming cut 6 bases from V and 6 bases from J; bases unmatched to any gene: 7. This CDR3 is 12 amino acids long. CDR3 bases: TGCAGTGCATCATACAGGGGTTCTGAAGCTTTCTTT. This gives the protein CSASYRGSEAFF.

This clonotype was seen only a few times. This chain uses TRBV20-1 with TRBJ2-2, with TRBD2 identical over 14 bases. CDR3 length: 16 amino acids. The junction had 7 bases not matched to a gene; V was cut back by 3 bases and J by 7 bases. Germline CDR1 DFQATT, CDR2 SNEGSKA (reference sequence). CDR3 in DNA: TGCAGTGCTAGTAGACCGGGACTAGCGGGGGACGGGGAGCTGTTTTTT. It codes for CSASRPGLAGDGELFF.

The chain joins TRBV10-3 to TRBJ1-1, with TRBD1 matching over 8 bases. The CDR3 spans 15 residues. The junction had 10 bases not matched to a gene; V was cut back by 6 bases and J by 4 bases. CDR1 and CDR2 (germline): ENHRY, SYGVKD. This chain's CDR3 is CAIRREDRVGTEAFF. In DNA, the CDR3 is TGTGCCATCAGGAGAGAGGACAGGGTGGGCACTGAAGCTTTCTTT.

The rearrangement joins TRBV10-3 to TRBJ1-1, with D tentatively TRBD1 (5 bases). This CDR3 comprises 13 residues. Germline assignment: CDR1 ENHRY and CDR2 SYGVKD. Trimming removed 8 bases from V and 4 bases from J, with 14 bases in between. The CDR3 region is CAIGSGQGTEAFF. CDR3 in DNA: TGTGCCATCGGCTCGGGGCAGGGCACTGAAGCTTTCTTT.

The chain joins TRBV5-1 to TRBJ2-7; a weak D match, TRBD1 (6 bases). CDR1 and CDR2 from the germline V gene are SGHRS and YFSETQ. The CDR3 loop spans 15 amino acids. Trimming took 3 bases from V and 3 from J, leaving 16 bases between them. The CDR3 spells CASSSGQNSFYEQYF. The CDR3 bases are TGCGCCAGCAGCTCTGGACAGAACTCCTTCTACGAGCAGTACTTC.

The genes are TRBV7-2 and TRBJ2-2; D remains unclear. The CDR3 sequence is 15 residues long. Germline-derived CDR1 and CDR2 are SGHTA and FQGNSA. The ends were cut back, 3 bases at V and 4 bases at J, with 12 bases in the middle. CDR3 bases: TGTGCCAGCAGCTTCTCGGCAGGCATCACCGGGGAGCTGTTTTTT. Amino acid sequence: CASSFSAGITGELFF. Filled out from reference TRBV7-2 and TRBJ2-2, the complete variable domain reads GAGVSQSPSNKVTEKGKDVELRCDPISGHTALYWYRQSLGQGLEFLIYFQGNSAPDKSGLPSDRFSAERTGGSVSTLTIQRTQQEDSAVYLCASSFSAGITGELFFGEGSRLTVL.

This clonotype has just a few counts. The rearrangement uses TRBV27 and TRBJ1-6; D is uncertain. Trimming shortened V by 2 bases and J by 7 bases, and 9 bases separated the two germline ends. The germline V gene encodes CDR1 MNHEY and CDR2 SMNVEV (reference sequence). CDR3 length: 14 amino acids. CDR3 loop: CASSLNRSNSPLHF. In nucleotides, the CDR3 is TGTGCCAGCAGTTTAAACCGGTCCAATTCACCCCTCCACTTT.

As concerns this clonotype: A much larger clone lies a single base off, so this may be a read error. The CDR3 ends on some other residue instead of the conserved phenylalanine or tryptophan, so this is likely a read error. CDR3 nucleotides: TGCAGTGCTAGACGGCTAGCGGGAGGGAATGAGCAGTTCTTA. Its protein is CSARRLAGGNEQFL. V usage is TRBV20-1 and J usage is TRBJ2-1, with TRBD2 identical over 12 bases. The CDR3 has 14 amino acids. The V segment lost 2 bases and the J segment 7 bases; nucleotides outside the gene matches: 3. The germline CDR1 and CDR2 sequences are DFQATT and SNEGSKA (reference sequence).

This clonotype was observed a few times. The V gene is TRBV2, the J gene TRBJ1-5; D not certain. The germline gives CDR1 SNHLY, CDR2 FYNNEI. CDR3 length equals 13 residues. V was clipped by 6 bases and J by 7 bases, with 13 bases between them. The chain's CDR3 is CASSHPSGQPQHF. DNA of the CDR3: TGTGCCAGCAGCCACCCTAGTGGGCAGCCCCAGCATTTT.

This clonotype was detected only a few times. V usage is TRBV10-3 and J usage is TRBJ1-2; TRBD1 matches 10 bases. The length of the CDR3 is 18 residues. CDR1 is ENHRY and CDR2 is SYGVKD in the germline V gene. V trimming: 5 bases; J trimming: 3 bases; junction bases outside the gene matches: 15. Here the CDR3 DNA reads TGTGCCATCAGTCTAACTGGGACAGGGGTGGAGGGAGACTATGGCTACACCTTC. Translation: CAISLTGTGVEGDYGYTF.

The chain couples TRBV7-8 to TRBJ1-6, with a tentative D call TRBD1 (5 bases). CDR1 is SGHVS, CDR2 FQNEAQ, per germline. Trimming shortened V by 6 bases and J by 3 bases, and 9 bases separated the two germline ends. The CDR3 covers 14 residues. CDR3 sequence (DNA): TGTGCCAGCAGTAGGGACGGCTATAATTCACCCCTCCACTTT. Amino acid sequence: CASSRDGYNSPLHF.

This clonotype was recorded a few times. The CDR3 bases are TGTGCCAGCGCCCGGGGGAGGCCCTCGGATAACTATGGCTACACCTTC. It codes for CASARGRPSDNYGYTF. V is TRBV27 and J is TRBJ1-2, with D tentatively TRBD1 (5 bases). The V end was cut by 8 bases, the J end by 1 base, with 20 bases between. This CDR3 region has 16 residues. The germline V gene has CDR1 MNHEY and CDR2 SMNVEV (reference sequence).

The table lists this clonotype with a count of one. The V and J genes are TRBV6-5 and TRBJ1-2, with a tentative D call TRBD1 (5 bases). V was pared by 0 bases and J by 8 bases, with 13 bases between. The CDR3 has 14 residues. Germline CDR1 MNHEY, CDR2 SVGAGI. CDR3 in amino acids: CASSYSNRPIGYTF. The CDR3 DNA is TGTGCCAGCAGTTACTCGAACAGGCCTATCGGCTACACCTTC.

The genes are TRBV6-1 and TRBJ1-5; D gene unclear. The CDR3 spans 15 residues. With 0 bases removed from V and 2 bases from J, the gap between germline ends came to 8 bases. Germline V gene data show CDR1 as MNHNS and CDR2 as SASEGT. The CDR3 region has the DNA TGTGCCAGCAGTGAAGCTGTCGCGGGCAATCAGCCCCAGCATTTT. Translation: CASSEAVAGNQPQHF.

The chain employs TRBV6-2 or TRBV6-3 and TRBJ2-1; 13 positions match TRBD2. Germline-derived CDR1 and CDR2 are MNHEY and SVGEGT. The CDR3 is 16 residues long. Unmatched junction bases numbered 10, after V lost 6 bases and J lost 8 bases. In DNA, the CDR3 is TGTGCCAGCAGACGTTGGACTAGCGGGGGAGGCCATGAGCAGTTCTTC. Its translation is CASRRWTSGGGHEQFF.

The chain links TRBV15 to TRBJ2-5; 9 positions match TRBD1. The CDR3 contains 16 residues. Trimming removed 3 bases from V and 5 bases from J; junction bases left unmatched: 10. Per germline, CDR1 LNHNV and CDR2 YYDKDF (reference sequence). CDR3 residues: CATSRDRGQGTETQYF. CDR3 DNA sequence: TGTGCCACCAGCAGGGACCGGGGACAGGGAACGGAGACCCAGTACTTC.